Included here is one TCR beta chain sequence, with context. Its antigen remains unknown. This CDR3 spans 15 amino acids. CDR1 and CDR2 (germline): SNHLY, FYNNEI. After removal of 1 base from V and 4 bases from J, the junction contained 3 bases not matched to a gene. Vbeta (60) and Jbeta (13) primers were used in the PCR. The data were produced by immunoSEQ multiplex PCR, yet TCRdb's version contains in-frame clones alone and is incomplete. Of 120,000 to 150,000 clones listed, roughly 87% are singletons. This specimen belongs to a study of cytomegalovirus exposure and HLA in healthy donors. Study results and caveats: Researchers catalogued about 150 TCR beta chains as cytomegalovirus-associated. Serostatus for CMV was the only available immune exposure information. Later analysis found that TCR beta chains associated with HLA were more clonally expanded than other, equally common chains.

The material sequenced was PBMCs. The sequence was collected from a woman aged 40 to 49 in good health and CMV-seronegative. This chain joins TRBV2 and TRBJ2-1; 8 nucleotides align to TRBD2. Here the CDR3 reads CASSEGLAGYNEQFF. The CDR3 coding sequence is TGTGCCAGCAGTGAAGGGTTAGCGGGATACAATGAGCAGTTCTTC.